The 20 T cell receptor beta chains below were found in one sample sequenced in a study of blood T cell repertoires in COVID-19. Libraries were prepared by immunoSEQ multiplex PCR; TCRdb keeps only in-frame clonotypes and omits some of them. The data contain hundreds of thousands of clones, approximately 91% of them singletons. The sequenced sample was PBMCs or T cells enriched from blood (not recorded which). The receptors were gathered from a woman in her forties who had recovered from COVID-19.

V gene TRBV5-1 combines with J gene TRBJ2-1, with TRBD2 identical over 7 bases. The CDR3 runs to 15 residues. V shed 1 base and J 4 bases; nucleotides not matched to a gene: 5. The germline V gene encodes CDR1 SGHRS and CDR2 YFSETQ. The CDR3 spells CASSLTTSPYNEQFF. DNA of the CDR3: TGCGCCAGCAGCTTGACGACTAGCCCGTACAATGAGCAGTTCTTC. The whole variable domain, remainder taken from reference TRBV5-1 and TRBJ2-1, is KAGVTQTPRYLIKTRGQQVTLSCSPISGHRSVSWYQQTPGQGLQFLFEYFSETQRNKGNFPGRFSGRQFSNSRSEMNVSTLELGDSALYLCASSLTTSPYNEQFFGPGTRLTVL.

The chain uses TRBV19 and TRBJ1-2; 7 bases are shared with TRBD1. The CDR3 is 12 amino acids. The V and J ends lost 4 bases and 10 bases, in that order; junction bases with no gene match: 6. Germline loops: CDR1 LNHDA, CDR2 SQIVND (reference sequence). In DNA, the CDR3 is TGTGCCAGTAGTAGACGACAGGGAGACTACACCTTC. Amino acid sequence: CASSRRQGDYTF.

J is TRBJ2-3 and V is TRBV11-2; weak D call: TRBD2 (5 bases). Germline assignment: CDR1 SGHAT and CDR2 FQNNGV. CDR3 size: 14 residues. The ends were cut back, 4 bases at V and 4 bases at J, with 12 bases in the middle. The CDR3 coding sequence is TGTGCCAGCAGCTCAAGGCGGGTCTCAGATACGCAGTATTTT. Amino acids: CASSSRRVSDTQYF.

This clone was recorded a few times. The rearrangement uses TRBV7-3 and TRBJ2-1, with TRBD1 identical over 9 bases. This CDR3 has 16 residues. In germline, CDR1 is SGHTA, CDR2 FQGTGA. J lost 4 bases, V lost 1 base, and 5 bases had no gene match. This CDR3 is CASSLRTGALYNEQFF. Here the CDR3 DNA reads TGTGCCAGCAGCTTAAGGACAGGGGCCCTTTACAATGAGCAGTTCTTC.

This clone was picked up one time. This rearrangement joins TRBV24-1 to TRBJ1-1, with TRBD1 as a possible D gene (5 bases). This CDR3 is 13 amino acids long. The V end lost 5 bases, the J end lost 1 base, and 7 bases lay between the germline ends. The germline V gene encodes CDR1 KGHDR and CDR2 SFDVKD. The CDR3 reads CATSVGQNTEAFF. DNA for the CDR3: TGTGCCACCAGTGTCGGACAGAACACTGAAGCTTTCTTT.

This rearrangement joins TRBV11-3 to TRBJ2-7, with D possibly being TRBD2 (5 bases). Germline CDR1 is SGHNT and CDR2 is YENEEA. The CDR3 is 16 residues long. The V end lost 0 bases, the J end lost 4 bases, and 16 bases lay between the germline ends. CDR3 coding DNA: TGTGCCAGCAGCTTAGACCTTGAGCCGGGATTGTACGAGCAGTACTTC. As protein: CASSLDLEPGLYEQYF.

The chain has TRBV6-1 and TRBJ1-1, with D hard to call. In germline, CDR1 is MNHNS, CDR2 SASEGT. The CDR3 is 15 amino acids. Trimming stripped 1 base from V and 10 bases from J, with 19 bases between. Here the CDR3 reads CASSEGGYLGRGAFF. In DNA form, the CDR3 reads TGTGCCAGCAGTGAAGGAGGCTATTTGGGCCGGGGAGCTTTCTTT.

Only a few counts were recorded for this clone. The rearrangement links TRBV13 to TRBJ2-7, with TRBD2 matching over 9 bases. V lost 5 bases, J lost 1 base, and 6 bases stayed unmatched. Germline assignment: CDR1 PRHDT and CDR2 FYEKMQ (reference sequence). The CDR3 covers 15 residues. The CDR3, as DNA: TGTGCCAGCAGCCCCTTAGCGGGAGTATCCTACGAGCAGTACTTC. Amino acid sequence: CASSPLAGVSYEQYF.

The chain is built from TRBV7-2 and TRBJ1-2; D not resolved. This CDR3 comprises 15 residues. Trimming pared 1 base from V and 3 bases from J, leaving 12 bases between. Germline CDR1 SGHTA, CDR2 FQGNSA. CDR3 DNA: TGTGCCAGCAGCTTAGATGCTAGCCAATACTATGGCTACACCTTC. It translates to CASSLDASQYYGYTF.

The chain recombines TRBV28 with TRBJ1-1, with 9 bases that match TRBD1. V lost 7 bases, J lost 1 base, and 4 bases stayed unmatched. This CDR3 is built from 14 residues. Per the germline V gene, CDR1 is MDHEN and CDR2 is SYDVKM. The CDR3 loop is CASKSGQGNTEAFF. DNA of the CDR3: TGTGCCAGCAAATCGGGACAGGGGAACACTGAAGCTTTCTTT. Filled out from reference TRBV28 and TRBJ1-1, the complete variable domain reads DVKVTQSSRYLVKRTGEKVFLECVQDMDHENMFWYRQDPGLGLRLIYFSYDVKMKEKGDIPEGYSVSREKKERFSLILESASTNQTSMYLCASKSGQGNTEAFFGQGTRLTVV.

The rearrangement joins TRBV5-4 to TRBJ1-1, with D possibly TRBD1 on 5 matching bases. Trimming removed 0 bases from V and 3 bases from J, with 12 bases in between. This CDR3 region has 15 residues. Germline loops: CDR1 SGHNT, CDR2 YYREEE (reference sequence). CDR3 sequence: CASSLGTRGDTEAFF. CDR3 in DNA: TGTGCCAGCAGCTTGGGTACCCGGGGGGACACTGAAGCTTTCTTT.

V and J are TRBV28 and TRBJ2-2, with 11 bases aligning to TRBD2. V was clipped by 5 bases and J by 0 bases; unmatched bases: 2. CDR1 is MDHEN, CDR2 SYDVKM, per germline. The CDR3 extends over 16 amino acids. The CDR3 spells CASSPSGGTNTGELFF. The DNA of the CDR3 is TGTGCCAGCAGTCCTAGCGGGGGGACGAACACCGGGGAGCTGTTTTTT.

This chain joins TRBV5-4 and TRBJ1-1, with no clear D. The CDR3 runs to 15 residues. V lost 0 bases, J lost 0 bases, and 9 bases lay in between. The germline V gene has CDR1 SGHNT and CDR2 YYREEE (reference sequence). The CDR3 here is CASSLGSYMNTEAFF. CDR3 bases: TGTGCCAGCAGCTTGGGCAGTTACATGAACACTGAAGCTTTCTTT.

The chain recombines TRBV19 with TRBJ1-2, with TRBD1 identical over 10 bases. Germline trimming cut 8 bases from V and 5 bases from J; bases unmatched to any gene: 8. CDR1 and CDR2 (germline): LNHDA, SQIVND (reference sequence). This CDR3 comprises 14 residues. Written as DNA, the CDR3 is TGTGCCAGTGCCCGAATGGGACAGGGGTATGGCTACACCTTC. It yields the protein CASARMGQGYGYTF. Using reference TRBV19 and TRBJ1-2 for the parts outside the CDR3, the full variable domain is DGGITQSPKYLFRKEGQNVTLSCEQNLNHDAMYWYRQDPGQGLRLIYYSQIVNDFQKGDIAEGYSVSREKKESFPLTVTSAQKNPTAFYLCASARMGQGYGYTFGSGTRLTVV.

CDR3 residues: CASSQEGSGNYSPLHF. The CDR3 nucleotides read TGCGCCAGCAGCCAAGAAGGCTCGGGAAATTATTCACCCCTCCACTTT. This chain uses TRBV4-1 with TRBJ1-6; D not certain. Deletions cut 0 bases from V and 8 bases from J, with 14 bases between. CDR1 is MGHRA and CDR2 is YSYEKL in the germline V gene. The CDR3 has 16 residues.

The CDR3 DNA sequence: TGTGCCAGCTCGCCTACTAGGGACTCCTACGAGCAGTACTTC. This translates into CASSPTRDSYEQYF. V gene TRBV18 combines with J gene TRBJ2-7, with a tentative D call TRBD2 (5 bases). CDR1 is KGHSH and CDR2 is LQKENI in the germline V gene. This CDR3 has 14 residues. V shed 6 bases and J shed 0 bases, with 12 bases lying between them.

The gene calls are TRBV28 and TRBJ2-7, with a tentative D call TRBD1 (5 bases). CDR3 length: 14 residues. V lost 2 bases and J 5 bases, leaving 13 bases between the germline ends. Germline values: CDR1 MDHEN, CDR2 SYDVKM. Here the CDR3 reads CASSLSGRVDEQYF. The CDR3 region has the DNA TGTGCCAGCAGTTTAAGTGGCAGGGTGGACGAGCAGTACTTC.

The V and J genes are TRBV2 and TRBJ1-6, with D unclear. The V gene's germline CDR1 is SNHLY and CDR2 FYNNEI. Trimming took 3 bases from V and 6 from J, leaving 15 bases between them. The CDR3 is 16 amino acids. CDR3: CASSEQGGPGNSPLHF. The CDR3 coding sequence is TGTGCCAGCAGTGAGCAAGGAGGGCCGGGTAATTCACCCCTCCACTTT.

The chain joins TRBV6-5 to TRBJ2-7; TRBD1 matches at 9 bases. Germline CDR1 reads MNHEY; CDR2 reads SVGAGI. The ends lost 6 bases at V and 2 bases at J; junction bases unmatched: 5. This CDR3 contains 14 residues. CDR3 protein: CASRQGASTYEQYF. The CDR3 DNA is TGTGCCAGCAGACAGGGGGCGAGCACCTACGAGCAGTACTTC.

The chain recombines TRBV11-1 with TRBJ1-2, with TRBD1 matching 9 bases. With 6 bases clipped from V and 4 bases from J, the junction kept 6 bases outside the gene matches. The CDR3 has 14 residues. Per the germline V gene, CDR1 is SGHAT and CDR2 is FQDESV (reference sequence). Written as DNA, the CDR3 is TGTGCCAGCAGTCCCGTGGGACAGGGCTATGGCTACACCTTC. The encoded protein is CASSPVGQGYGYTF.